This T cell receptor beta chain emerged from a study of blood T cell repertoires in COVID-19. Clones were read by immunoSEQ multiplex PCR, and TCRdb kept only the in-frame ones, dropping some. The data contain about 200,000 clones, 80% to 90% of them singletons. This clone was detected once. V lost 1 base, J lost 7 bases, and 29 bases lay in between. CDR1 SGHRS and CDR2 YFSETQ come from the germline V gene. The CDR3 runs 19 residues. The gene calls are TRBV5-1 and TRBJ1-2, with D perhaps matching TRBD1 (6 bases). Sequences were obtained from peripheral blood. This receptor was identified in a woman over 75 with acute or convalescent COVID-19. The CDR3 DNA reads TGCGCCAGCAGCTTGACCTTCCCTCGGAGGGCGGGGGCTGTCGGTGGCTACACCTTC. Translation gives CASSLTFPRRAGAVGGYTF.